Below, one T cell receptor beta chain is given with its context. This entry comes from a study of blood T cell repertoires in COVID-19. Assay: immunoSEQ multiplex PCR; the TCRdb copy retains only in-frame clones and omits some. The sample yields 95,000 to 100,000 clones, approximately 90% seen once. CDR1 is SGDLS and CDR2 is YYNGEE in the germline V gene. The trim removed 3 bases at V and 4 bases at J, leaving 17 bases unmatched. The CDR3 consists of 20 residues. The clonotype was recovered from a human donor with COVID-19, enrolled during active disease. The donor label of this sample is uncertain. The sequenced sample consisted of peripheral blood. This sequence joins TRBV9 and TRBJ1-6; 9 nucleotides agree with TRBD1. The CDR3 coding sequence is TGTGCCAGCAGCGCCCGCAGCGGGACAGGGTATAATCCTTATAATTCACCCCTCCACTTT. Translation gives CASSARSGTGYNPYNSPLHF. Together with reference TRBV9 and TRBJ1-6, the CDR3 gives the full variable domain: DSGVTQTPKHLITATGQRVTLRCSPRSGDLSVYWYQQSLDQGLQFLIQYYNGEERAKGNILERFSAQQFPDLHSELNLSSLELGDSALYFCASSARSGTGYNPYNSPLHFGNGTRLTVT.